The source of this TCR beta chain is a study of blood T cell repertoires in COVID-19. Study overall: Nucleic acid was either cDNA or gDNA, and it came from T cells, B-cell-depleted T cells, or PBMCs.

This CDR3 comprises 13 residues. Trimming shortened V by 0 bases and J by 7 bases, and 10 bases separated the two germline ends. Per germline, CDR1 GTSNPN and CDR2 SVGIG (reference sequence). Cohort 3 recovery required two negative PCRs, clearance, or symptom resolution. Sequenced by immunoSEQ multiplex PCR; TCRdb stores in-frame clones only, minus some. Of 160,000 or so clones listed, about 79% are singletons. The chain joins TRBV30 to TRBJ1-5, with D possibly matching TRBD1 (6 bases). The source is a man in his fifties who had recovered from COVID-19. The sample consisted of PBMCs or T cells enriched from blood (not recorded which). The CDR3 DNA reads TGTGCCTGGAGTGTCAGGGGTGCACAGCCCCAGCATTTT. This encodes CAWSVRGAQPQHF.